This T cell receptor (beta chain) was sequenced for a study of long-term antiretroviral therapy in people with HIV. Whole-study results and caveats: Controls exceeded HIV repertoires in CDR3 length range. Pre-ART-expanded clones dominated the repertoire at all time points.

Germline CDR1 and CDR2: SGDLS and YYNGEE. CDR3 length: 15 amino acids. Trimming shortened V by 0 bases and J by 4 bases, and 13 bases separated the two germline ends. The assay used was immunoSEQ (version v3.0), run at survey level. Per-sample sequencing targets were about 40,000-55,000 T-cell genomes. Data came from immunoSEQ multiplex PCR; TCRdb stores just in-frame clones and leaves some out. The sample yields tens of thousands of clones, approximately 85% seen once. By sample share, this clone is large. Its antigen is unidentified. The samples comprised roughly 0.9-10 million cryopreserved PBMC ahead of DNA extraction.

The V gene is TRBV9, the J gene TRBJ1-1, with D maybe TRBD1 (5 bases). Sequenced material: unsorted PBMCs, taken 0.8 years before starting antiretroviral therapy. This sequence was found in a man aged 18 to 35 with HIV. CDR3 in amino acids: CASSVEAGRTTEAFF. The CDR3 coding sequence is TGTGCCAGCAGCGTAGAGGCAGGGCGGACCACTGAAGCTTTCTTT.